These 28 T cell receptor beta chains came from one sample sequenced in a study of T-cell memory formation after mild COVID-19. Using its own MiXCR run on the 5' RACE reads, TCRdb lists one record per CDR3 protein. Among about 610,000 distinct CDR3 sequences listed, around 15% were seen once. Sequenced input: PBMCs or a T cell subset sorted from them (not recorded which). These receptor sequences come from an adult woman who had mild COVID-19 (a few samples of this study predate the infection). Cell type and time point are not known.

This sequence joins TRBV27 and TRBJ2-7; a possible D gene is TRBD1 (5 bases). V was trimmed by 4 bases and J by 6 bases, leaving 10 bases between them. Germline assignment: CDR1 MNHEY and CDR2 SMNVEV (reference sequence). The CDR3 totals 12 residues. DNA of the CDR3: TGTGCCAGCAGTTACCCGCAGGGCGAGCAGTACTTC. As protein: CASSYPQGEQYF.

The sample holds many counts of this clonotype. V is TRBV5-5 and J is TRBJ2-7; no definite D call. Trimming took 0 bases from V and 7 from J, leaving 17 bases between them. The CDR3 has 15 residues. The V gene's germline CDR1 is SGHKS and CDR2 YYEKEE (reference sequence). The CDR3 sequence: CASSLDYSPLREQYF. The CDR3 bases are TGTGCCAGCAGCTTGGATTACTCCCCTCTGAGGGAGCAGTACTTC.

The chain joins TRBV24-1 to TRBJ2-3; perhaps D is TRBD1 or TRBD2 (5 bases each). Germline V lookup: CDR1 KGHDR, CDR2 SFDVKD. The CDR3 contains 14 residues. With 0 bases removed from V and 6 bases from J, the gap between germline ends came to 9 bases. In DNA, the CDR3 is TGTGCCACCAGTGATTTGTCCGGGGCCGATACGCAGTATTTT. Translated: CATSDLSGADTQYF.

The chain links TRBV20-1 to TRBJ2-7; D tentatively fits TRBD1 or TRBD2 (5 bases each). Germline V gives CDR1 DFQATT, CDR2 SNEGSKA (reference sequence). V was clipped by 0 bases and J by 0 bases, with 12 bases between them. The CDR3 has 15 amino acids. CDR3 DNA sequence: TGCAGTGCTAGAGATCCCGGGGCTAGCTCCTACGAGCAGTACTTC. Amino acid sequence: CSARDPGASSYEQYF.

This clonotype was recorded a few times. CDR3 amino acids: CASSSRVSQPQHF. The DNA for the CDR3 is TGTGCCAGCAGCTCCAGGGTTAGTCAGCCCCAGCATTTT. The chain recombines TRBV11-2 with TRBJ1-5; D possibly corresponds to TRBD1 (5 bases). The CDR3 contains 13 residues. V dropped 4 bases and J dropped 6 bases, with 10 bases sitting between them. Per germline, CDR1 SGHAT and CDR2 FQNNGV.

This clonotype was detected a few times. V is TRBV6-1 and J is TRBJ1-1, with a possible D match to TRBD1 (5 bases). This CDR3 region has 12 residues. Germline assignment: CDR1 MNHNS and CDR2 SASEGT. Trimming removed 6 bases from V and 6 bases from J, with 11 bases in between. CDR3 region: CASRDVGAEAFF. The CDR3 bases are TGTGCCAGCAGGGACGTGGGGGCTGAAGCTTTCTTT.

This clonotype was picked up a small number of times. The chain couples TRBV5-1 to TRBJ2-5; a possible D gene is TRBD1 (6 bases). Germline-derived CDR1 and CDR2 are SGHRS and YFSETQ. Trimming cost V 5 bases and J 1 base, with 12 bases left between them. CDR3 size: 14 residues. The CDR3 DNA sequence: TGCGCCAGCAGTACAGGGTTAGTCCAAGAGACCCAGTACTTC. Encoded protein: CASSTGLVQETQYF. Together with reference TRBV5-1 and TRBJ2-5, the CDR3 gives the full variable domain: KAGVTQTPRYLIKTRGQQVTLSCSPISGHRSVSWYQQTPGQGLQFLFEYFSETQRNKGNFPGRFSGRQFSNSRSEMNVSTLELGDSALYLCASSTGLVQETQYFGPGTRLLVL.

The rearrangement joins TRBV6-2 or TRBV6-3 to TRBJ1-1, with D perhaps TRBD1 (5 bases). V lost 2 bases, J lost 3 bases, and 13 bases lay in between. The germline gives CDR1 MNHEY, CDR2 SVGEGT. This CDR3 contains 15 residues. CDR3 nucleotides: TGTGCCAGCAGTTACGTCGGCAGGGTCGACACTGAAGCTTTCTTT. Protein product: CASSYVGRVDTEAFF.

This clonotype was detected a few times. The chain recombines TRBV29-1 with TRBJ1-2, with D unclear. This CDR3 contains 13 residues. Between the trimmed V and J ends, which lost 1 base and 4 bases, there was a span of 10 bases. Germline V gene sequence: CDR1 SQVTM, CDR2 ANQGSEA. CDR3 loop: CSVEVGGIYGYTF. CDR3 bases: TGCAGCGTTGAAGTCGGAGGAATCTATGGCTACACCTTC.

This chain links TRBV5-1 with TRBJ2-3; no reliable D call. CDR1 and CDR2 from the germline V gene are SGHRS and YFSETQ. Trimming removed 1 base at V and 0 bases at J, with 9 bases between. This CDR3 comprises 15 residues. The CDR3 DNA is TGCGCCAGCAGCTTGAGTACAGCGAGCACAGATACGCAGTATTTT. Its protein is CASSLSTASTDTQYF.

This clonotype was seen only a few times. V gene TRBV27 combines with J gene TRBJ1-2; D unclear. In germline, CDR1 is MNHEY, CDR2 SMNVEV (reference sequence). The germline V and J ends were trimmed by 2 bases and 4 bases, with 11 bases remaining between them. The CDR3 is 14 amino acids. CDR3 sequence: CASSLRSAGYGYTF. The CDR3 nucleotides are TGTGCCAGCAGTTTACGCTCTGCCGGCTATGGCTACACCTTC.

This clonotype was detected only a few times. The chain combines TRBV7-9 with TRBJ1-1, with 8 bases fitting TRBD1. The germline gives CDR1 SEHNR, CDR2 FQNEAQ (reference sequence). V gave up 5 bases and J gave up 5 bases; unmatched junction bases: 10. The CDR3 has 15 amino acids. CDR3 bases: TGTGCCAGCAGCCCACCAGGGGGCGTTGGTACTGAAGCTTTCTTT. As protein: CASSPPGGVGTEAFF.

The rearrangement links TRBV19 to TRBJ2-2; TRBD2 aligns across 12 bases. Per germline, CDR1 LNHDA and CDR2 SQIVND (reference sequence). CDR3 size: 18 residues. The junction had 16 bases not matched to a gene; V was cut back by 8 bases and J by 6 bases. The CDR3 DNA reads as TGTGCCAGTTGCCCGGGACTAGCGGGCCCTAGGGTTCCCGGGGAGCTGTTTTTT. It encodes CASCPGLAGPRVPGELFF.

The chain is built from TRBV12-3 or TRBV12-4 and TRBJ1-2; 11 bases are a match to TRBD1. This CDR3 has 16 amino acids. Unmatched junction bases numbered 9, after V lost 5 bases and J lost 4 bases. The CDR3 loop reads CASSDGQGARSYGYTF. CDR3 bases: TGTGCCAGCAGTGACGGACAGGGGGCGCGATCCTATGGCTACACCTTC.

This clonotype was detected a few times. This sequence joins TRBV7-9 and TRBJ2-3; D is unclear. This CDR3 spans 14 amino acids. The V gene lost 5 bases and the J gene lost 2 bases, with 11 bases spanning the gap. Germline CDR1 and CDR2: SEHNR and FQNEAQ (reference sequence). This CDR3 reads CASSRPPDTDTQYF. In DNA, the CDR3 is TGTGCCAGCAGCCGGCCCCCGGACACAGATACGCAGTATTTT.

This clonotype occurred a few times. The V gene is TRBV7-9, the J gene TRBJ2-1; 11 nucleotides line up with TRBD2. The V gene's germline CDR1 is SEHNR and CDR2 FQNEAQ (reference sequence). The V gene end was trimmed by 6 bases and the J gene end by 6 bases; junction bases not matched to a gene: 4. The CDR3 contains 14 residues. This chain's CDR3 is CASSNLAGGNEQFF. As DNA, the CDR3 is TGTGCCAGCAGTAATCTAGCGGGAGGCAATGAGCAGTTCTTC.

The CDR3 sequence is CATSRGQGMSYEQYF. CDR3 DNA: TGTGCCACCAGCAGAGGACAGGGAATGAGCTACGAGCAGTACTTC. This chain connects TRBV15 to TRBJ2-7; 7 bases line up with TRBD1. The trim removed 1 base at V and 3 bases at J, leaving 6 bases unmatched. The CDR3 consists of 15 residues. Germline-derived CDR1 and CDR2 are LNHNV and YYDKDF (reference sequence).

The CDR3 DNA sequence: TGTGCCACCAGCAGAGATCGACTTGAGGGAGAGATCTACGAGCAGTACTTC. Its translation: CATSRDRLEGEIYEQYF. This sequence joins TRBV15 and TRBJ2-7; D may be TRBD2 (5 bases). The V gene lost 0 bases and the J gene lost 3 bases, with 18 bases spanning the gap. Germline-derived CDR1 and CDR2 are LNHNV and YYDKDF (reference sequence). The CDR3 consists of 17 residues. The variable domain in full, completed from reference TRBV15 and TRBJ2-7, reads DAMVIQNPRYQVTQFGKPVTLSCSQTLNHNVMYWYQQKSSQAPKLLFHYYDKDFNNEADTPDNFQSRRPNTSFCFLDIRSPGLGDTAMYLCATSRDRLEGEIYEQYFGPGTRLTVT.

V usage is TRBV15 and J usage is TRBJ1-2; 9 nucleotides match TRBD1. The CDR3 contains 13 residues. CDR1 is LNHNV, CDR2 YYDKDF, per germline (reference sequence). The ends lost 5 bases at V and 7 bases at J; junction bases unmatched: 5. CDR3 coding DNA: TGTGCCACCAGCGGGGGACAGGGTTTTGGCTACACCTTC. Its protein is CATSGGQGFGYTF.

J is TRBJ2-3 and V is TRBV9; 7 nucleotides line up with TRBD2. The CDR3 contains 17 residues. From germline, CDR1 is SGDLS and CDR2 YYNGEE. V shed 0 bases and J 2 bases; nucleotides not matched to a gene: 9. The CDR3 reads CASSVGSWGGPTDTQYF. The CDR3 nucleotides are TGTGCCAGCAGCGTAGGTTCGTGGGGGGGACCCACAGATACGCAGTATTTT. Complete variable domain (other parts from reference TRBV9 and TRBJ2-3): DSGVTQTPKHLITATGQRVTLRCSPRSGDLSVYWYQQSLDQGLQFLIQYYNGEERAKGNILERFSAQQFPDLHSELNLSSLELGDSALYFCASSVGSWGGPTDTQYFGPGTRLTVL.

This clonotype turned up a few times. The rearrangement joins TRBV7-9 to TRBJ2-3; the match to TRBD2 covers 9 bases. The CDR3 is 16 amino acids. The V and J ends lost 11 bases and 2 bases, in that order; junction bases with no gene match: 14. Germline V gives CDR1 SEHNR, CDR2 FQNEAQ (reference sequence). DNA of the CDR3: TGTGCCGCGGAATCCTGGGCGGGAGGGATCACAGATACGCAGTATTTT. Protein: CAAESWAGGITDTQYF. Using reference TRBV7-9 and TRBJ2-3 for the parts outside the CDR3, the full variable domain is DTGVSQNPRHKITKRGQNVTFRCDPISEHNRLYWYRQTLGQGPEFLTYFQNEAQLEKSRLLSDRFSAERPKGSFSTLEIQRTEQGDSAMYLCAAESWAGGITDTQYFGPGTRLTVL.

The chain couples TRBV4-1 to TRBJ2-3; 11 nucleotides agree with TRBD2. CDR1 is MGHRA and CDR2 is YSYEKL in the germline V gene. After removal of 2 bases from V and 0 bases from J, the junction contained 10 bases not matched to a gene. The CDR3 runs to 19 residues. CDR3 amino acids: CASSQLLRASGGSTDTQYF. The CDR3 DNA is TGCGCCAGCAGCCAACTACTCCGCGCTAGCGGGGGGAGCACAGATACGCAGTATTTT.

This clonotype has a handful of counts. The chain recombines TRBV3-1 with TRBJ2-7; D not certain. Germline V lookup: CDR1 LGHDT, CDR2 YNNKEL (reference sequence). There are 13 residues in the CDR3. Trimming shortened V by 1 base and J by 2 bases, and 6 bases separated the two germline ends. CDR3 loop: CASSQVGAYEQYF. CDR3 nucleotides: TGTGCCAGCAGCCAAGTTGGAGCCTACGAGCAGTACTTC.

The rearrangement uses TRBV12-3 or TRBV12-4 and TRBJ2-7, with TRBD2 identical over 8 bases. Losses at the gene ends were 2 bases for V and 6 bases for J; bases not matched to a gene: 6. The CDR3 extends over 14 amino acids. CDR3 coding DNA: TGTGCCAGCAGTTTAAGCAGCGGGAGTGTCGAGCAGTACTTC. Its protein is CASSLSSGSVEQYF.

This rearrangement joins TRBV4-1 to TRBJ1-2; 9 nucleotides line up with TRBD1. The CDR3 has 16 residues. CDR1 is MGHRA, CDR2 YSYEKL, per germline. After removal of 2 bases from V and 3 bases from J, the junction contained 7 bases not matched to a gene. CDR3 residues: CASSQLGRTGDYGYTF. For the CDR3, the DNA is TGCGCCAGCAGCCAATTGGGACGGACAGGGGACTATGGCTACACCTTC.

This clonotype was detected only a few times. The chain is built from TRBV25-1 and TRBJ2-1; 11 nucleotides agree with TRBD2. V lost 8 bases to trimming and J lost 3 bases; unmatched junction nucleotides: 12. This CDR3 comprises 17 residues. The V gene's germline CDR1 is MGHDK and CDR2 SYGVNS. In DNA, the CDR3 is TGTGCCAGCTCTCCCGCGGGACTAGCGGTATACTACAATGAGCAGTTCTTC. It is translated as CASSPAGLAVYYNEQFF.

Only a few counts were recorded for this clonotype. CDR3 DNA: TGTGCCAGCAGCCTCCACGGGACGTCATACAATGAGCAGTTCTTC. It yields the protein CASSLHGTSYNEQFF. The genes are TRBV7-9 and TRBJ2-1, with D possibly being TRBD1 or TRBD2 (5 bases each). CDR1 is SEHNR, CDR2 FQNEAQ, per germline (reference sequence). This CDR3 contains 15 residues. V lost 5 bases and J lost 4, with 15 bases in between.

A note on this clonotype: The conserved phenylalanine or tryptophan normally closing the CDR3 is absent here, so this likely arose from a read error. This rearrangement joins TRBV7-2 to TRBJ2-2; 8 bases agree with TRBD2. V lost 5 bases to trimming and J lost 5 bases; unmatched junction nucleotides: 7. The CDR3 has 15 residues. CDR1 is SGHTA, CDR2 FQGNSA, per germline. CDR3 sequence reads: CASSRGGAETGELFL. The DNA of the CDR3 is TGTGCCAGCAGCCGGGGGGGGGCTGAGACCGGGGAGCTGTTTCTT.